The clone carrying this T cell receptor (beta chain) was recorded only once. During active infection, Seattle patients enrolled and were then monitored through disease. This sample was included in a study of blood T cell repertoires in COVID-19. Background on the study: T cells, B-cell-depleted T cells, or PBMCs provided the cDNA or gDNA that served as material.

As originally analysed: Amplified reference gene primers provided the basis for estimating nucleated cell counts. Clones were sequenced by immunoSEQ multiplex PCR, and TCRdb holds only the in-frame ones, with some missing. The V and J calls and the clone size are those of that table, but D and trimming were determined from the DNA. Found here are under 250,000 clones, about 90% of them singletons; the top ten hold roughly 2.5%. Germline V CDR1 and CDR2: MNHEY, SVGEGT. This CDR3 is 14 amino acids long. V dropped 5 bases and J dropped 5 bases, with 15 bases sitting between them. The TCR sequence derives from a man aged 25 to 40 with COVID-19, enrolled during active disease. This chain joins TRBV6-2 or TRBV6-3 and TRBJ2-5; D call uncertain. Sequencing input: peripheral blood. CDR3 sequence: CASSQTSIRETQYF. In DNA, the CDR3 is TGTGCCAGCAGTCAAACCTCTATCCGGGAGACCCAGTACTTC.